The source of this TCR beta chain is a study of blood T cells in healthy people across ages. Then a second PCR, running about 6 to 11 cycles, was carried out with a sample-barcoded 5' primer and a J-beta primer mix. Each CDR3 protein is one row after TCRdb ran MiXCR on the 5' RACE reads. This sample has around 2 million distinct CDR3 sequences, with about two fifths found just once. Concerning this clonotype itself: The junction and the germline gene differ at one end; a read error may be behind it.

The CDR3 is 21 residues long. CDR1 and CDR2 from the germline V gene are LGHNA and YSLEER. The rearrangement joins TRBV4-3 to TRBJ2-5; 9 nucleotides agree with TRBD2. The J call may be mistaken, given a closer DNA end match to TRBJ2-7. The TCR sequence derives from a human donor in good health. Sequenced: blood. The CDR3 DNA sequence: TGCGCCAACAGCCAAGATGCCTTTGGACGGCCTAGCGGGGTGTATAGCTACGAGCAGTACTTC. Amino acid sequence: CANSQDAFGRPSGVYSYEQYF.